Listed below are T cell receptor beta chains from one sample, sequenced in a study of blood T cell repertoires in COVID-19. TCRdb's table, derived via immunoSEQ multiplex PCR, lists solely in-frame clones and lacks some. Found here are roughly 220,000 clones, roughly 89% of them singletons; the top ten hold more than 3.5%. The sequencing input was PBMCs or T cells enriched from blood (not recorded which). The receptors shown here come from a woman aged 40 to 49 with acute COVID-19. Each CDR3 is given with its conserved first and last residue. The D gene is left open where the match is weak. Rows give clone size only sometimes, using once, few, many, or a class for an expanded clone.

TRBV5-4	TRBJ2-1	NA	TRBD1	CASSSYRGRNEQFF	TGTGCCAGCAGTTCATACAGGGGAAGGAATGAGCAGTTCTTC
TRBV19	TRBJ1-3	NA	TRBD1	CASSNPGTGTGNTIYF	TGTGCCAGTAGCAACCCCGGGACAGGGACCGGAAACACCATATATTTT
TRBV2	TRBJ1-4	NA	NA	CASTRANEKLFF	TGTGCCAGCACGCGAGCTAATGAAAAACTGTTTTTT
TRBV4-1	TRBJ2-3	NA	NA	CASSQFAGTDTQYF	TGCGCCAGCAGCCAATTCGCAGGGACAGATACGCAGTATTTT
TRBV4-1	TRBJ1-1	NA	NA	CASSQEGSNTEAFF	TGCGCCAGCAGCCAAGAGGGCTCCAACACTGAAGCTTTCTTT
TRBV13	TRBJ2-1	NA	TRBD1	CASSFDRGGEQFF	TGTGCCAGCAGCTTCGACAGGGGCGGTGAGCAGTTCTTC
TRBV27	TRBJ2-7	NA	NA	CASSRVGYYEQYF	TGTGCCAGCAGCCGAGTCGGTTACTACGAGCAGTACTTC
TRBV25-1	TRBJ1-2	NA	NA	CASSYSGNNGYTF	TGTGCCAGCAGTTATTCAGGGAATAACGGCTACACCTTC
TRBV9	TRBJ1-2	once	TRBD1	CASSVGGQENYGYTF	TGTGCCAGCAGCGTAGGGGGACAGGAGAACTATGGCTACACCTTC
TRBV11-2	TRBJ1-6	NA	TRBD1	CASSVQGAGSPLHF	TGTGCCAGCAGCGTACAGGGGGCTGGGTCACCCCTCCACTTT
TRBV5-1	TRBJ1-2	NA	NA	CASSSPEAGLYGYTF	TGCGCCAGCAGCTCGCCTGAGGCCGGCCTCTATGGCTACACCTTC
TRBV5-1	TRBJ2-5	NA	TRBD2	CASSKGLAALQETQYF	TGCGCCAGCAGCAAGGGACTAGCAGCCCTCCAAGAGACCCAGTACTTC
TRBV6-5	TRBJ2-5	NA	NA	CASSYRVGIQETQYF	TGTGCCAGCAGTTATCGGGTCGGAATTCAAGAGACCCAGTACTTC
TRBV5-4	TRBJ2-3	once	TRBD1	CASSWTGTDTQYF	TGTGCCAGCAGCTGGACAGGGACAGATACGCAGTATTTT
TRBV2	TRBJ1-2	NA	TRBD1	CASSGRRDRVGYTF	TGTGCCAGCAGTGGGAGACGGGACAGGGTTGGCTACACCTTC
TRBV27	TRBJ1-5	NA	NA	CASSGANEGNQPQHF	TGTGCCAGCAGTGGGGCTAACGAGGGCAATCAGCCCCAGCATTTT
TRBV3-1/TRBV3-2	TRBJ1-1	NA	NA	CASSRANTEAFF	TGTGCCAGCAGCCGGGCGAACACTGAAGCTTTCTTT
TRBV27	TRBJ1-5	NA	NA	CASSPSGVRQPQHF	TGTGCCAGCAGTCCCTCGGGGGTTCGACAGCCCCAGCATTTT
TRBV5-1	TRBJ2-2	NA	NA	CASSVTSASNTGELFF	TGCGCCAGCAGCGTTACATCCGCTTCGAACACCGGGGAGCTGTTTTTT
TRBV2	TRBJ2-5	NA	TRBD2	CASRAALAGGVMETQYF	TGTGCCAGCAGGGCAGCCCTAGCGGGCGGGGTGATGGAGACCCAGTACTTC
TRBV19	TRBJ2-3	NA	TRBD1	CASRDRATDTQYF	TGTGCCAGTAGAGACAGGGCCACAGATACGCAGTATTTT
TRBV18	TRBJ1-3	NA	TRBD1	CASSPRLRGQTGNTIYF	TGTGCCAGCTCACCCCGCTTGAGGGGGCAGACTGGAAACACCATATATTTT
TRBV7-8	TRBJ2-4	NA	NA	CASSTQFKNIQCF	TGTGCCAGCAGCACCCAGTTTAAAAACATTCAGTGCTTC
TRBV11-1	TRBJ1-1	NA	NA	CASSLAGGRTEAFF	TGTGCCAGCAGCCTGGCGGGGGGACGGACTGAAGCTTTCTTT
TRBV9	TRBJ1-1	NA	TRBD1	CASSANRDRVSTEAFF	TGTGCCAGCAGCGCGAACCGGGACAGGGTTTCCACTGAAGCTTTCTTT
TRBV21-1	TRBJ1-2	NA	NA	CASSKAQGDYGYTF	TGTGCCAGCAGCAAAGCGCAGGGGGACTATGGCTACACCTTC
TRBV2	TRBJ2-7	NA	TRBD2	CASRWTSGVDEQYF	TGTGCCAGCAGGTGGACTAGCGGGGTAGACGAGCAGTACTTC
TRBV5-1	TRBJ2-1	NA	TRBD1	CASSPRTGHNEQFF	TGCGCCAGCAGCCCCCGGACAGGTCACAATGAGCAGTTCTTC
TRBV6-6	TRBJ2-1	NA	NA	CASSYSTVEQFF	TGTGCCAGCAGTTACTCAACGGTTGAGCAGTTCTTC
TRBV20-1	TRBJ2-1	NA	NA	CSALWRNEQFF	TGCAGTGCTCTCTGGAGGAATGAGCAGTTCTTC
TRBV7-2	TRBJ1-4	NA	NA	CASSLLGHTTEKLFF	TGTGCCAGCAGCTTACTAGGACACACAACTGAAAAACTGTTTTTT
TRBV19	TRBJ2-2	NA	NA	CASSVSYTGELFF	TGTGCCAGTAGTGTTTCATACACCGGGGAGCTGTTTTTT
TRBV10-1	TRBJ2-5	NA	NA	CASSSGSSGETQYF	TGCGCCAGCAGTTCCGGATCCTCAGGGGAGACCCAGTACTTC
TRBV19	TRBJ2-1	few	NA	CASSFTRDEQFF	TGTGCCAGTAGTTTCACTAGGGATGAGCAGTTCTTC
TRBV21-1	TRBJ1-5	few	NA	CASSPSQGGDDQPQHF	TGTGCCAGCAGCCCGAGCCAGGGAGGGGACGATCAGCCCCAGCATTTT
TRBV27	TRBJ1-1	NA	NA	CASSTYRVLDTEAFF	TGTGCCAGCAGTACCTACAGGGTGCTGGACACTGAAGCTTTCTTT
TRBV19	TRBJ2-1	NA	NA	CASSIFTRGLYNEQFF	TGTGCCAGTAGTATTTTTACGCGGGGGCTTTACAATGAGCAGTTCTTC
TRBV12-3/TRBV12-4	TRBJ1-2	NA	NA	CASSSRGNYGYTF	TGTGCCAGCAGTTCAAGGGGGAACTATGGCTACACCTTC
TRBV10-3	TRBJ1-2	once	NA	CAISESSWGPIYGYTF	TGTGCCATCAGTGAGTCGAGTTGGGGGCCGATCTATGGCTACACCTTC
TRBV19	TRBJ1-2	NA	TRBD1	CASSPRTGFYGYTF	TGTGCCAGTAGTCCTCGGACAGGGTTTTATGGCTACACCTTC
TRBV7-6	TRBJ1-5	few	TRBD1	CASSLVTGGQPQHF	TGTGCCAGCAGCTTAGTCACAGGGGGTCAGCCCCAGCATTTT
TRBV10-1	TRBJ2-3	NA	TRBD2	CASSESLGLAGGPSYTQYF	TGCGCCAGCAGTGAGTCCCTTGGACTAGCGGGGGGGCCCTCGTATACGCAGTATTTT
TRBV6-5	TRBJ1-6	NA	NA	CASSSEGPNSPLHF	TGTGCCAGCAGTTCTGAGGGCCCTAATTCACCCCTCCACTTT
TRBV5-4	TRBJ2-2	NA	NA	CASSGLTGNTGELFF	TGTGCCAGCAGCGGATTGACAGGGAACACCGGGGAGCTGTTTTTT
TRBV4-1	TRBJ1-3	once	TRBD1	CASSHRSGTGGSGNTIYF	TGCGCCAGCAGCCACCGAAGTGGGACAGGGGGTTCTGGAAACACCATATATTTT
TRBV5-4	TRBJ1-1	NA	NA	CASSPGGFLTEAFF	TGTGCCAGCAGTCCGGGCGGGTTTTTGACTGAAGCTTTCTTT
TRBV6-1	TRBJ1-2	NA	TRBD1	CASSEQTGGSTGYTF	TGTGCCAGCAGTGAGCAGACAGGGGGCTCTACTGGCTACACCTTC
TRBV7-9	TRBJ2-1	NA	NA	CASSRDGVGEQFF	TGTGCCAGCAGCCGTGATGGAGTCGGGGAGCAGTTCTTC
TRBV19	TRBJ1-3	NA	NA	CASSISQSSGNTIYF	TGTGCCAGTAGTATCTCACAGAGCTCTGGAAACACCATATATTTT
TRBV5-1	TRBJ1-2	NA	NA	CASSVGGRGYGYTF	TGCGCCAGCAGTGTTGGGGGCAGGGGCTATGGCTACACCTTC
TRBV10-3	TRBJ1-2	NA	NA	CAIRKQEGNYGYTF	TGTGCCATCAGAAAACAGGAGGGTAACTATGGCTACACCTTC
TRBV11-1	TRBJ1-1	once	TRBD1	CASSSSGTGMNTEAFF	TGTGCCAGCAGTTCCTCTGGGACAGGGATGAACACTGAAGCTTTCTTT
TRBV24-1	TRBJ2-3	NA	TRBD1	CATSDPSPGTGADTQYF	TGTGCCACCAGTGATCCAAGTCCGGGGACAGGGGCAGATACGCAGTATTTT
TRBV9	TRBJ2-5	NA	NA	CASSGGVGAETQYF	TGTGCCAGCAGCGGCGGGGTCGGGGCGGAGACCCAGTACTTC
TRBV4-2	TRBJ1-1	once	TRBD1	CASSPRARTGSSEAFF	TGTGCCAGCAGCCCACGAGCCCGGACAGGCTCGAGTGAAGCTTTCTTT
TRBV27	TRBJ1-6	NA	TRBD1	CASSLTQQGTASPLHF	TGTGCCAGCAGTCTTACCCAACAGGGGACTGCTTCACCCCTCCACTTT
TRBV9	TRBJ1-3	NA	NA	CASSPRTSPGGNTIYF	TGTGCCAGCAGCCCGCGGACTTCGCCTGGTGGAAACACCATATATTTT